Listed below are T cell receptor beta chains from one sample, sequenced in a study of identical twins. MiXCR, applied by TCRdb to the 5' RACE reads, yields one record per CDR3 protein. This sample yields 690,000 or so distinct CDR3 sequences, of which 8.6% are seen a single time; approximately 0.94% belongs to the top ten. The sample was also linked to a second study, of yellow fever vaccine responses in identical twins.

Source material: PBMCs. All receptors come from a woman in her late teens or twenties in good health. The CDR3 runs from the conserved cysteine through the conserved F or W. Each record gives: CDR3 DNA, CDR3 protein, V gene, clone size, D gene, J gene. A D gene is named only where the DNA matches it firmly. Clone size is stated in some rows and not others, as once, few, many or a class when expanded.

TGTGCCAGCATTTCGGGGGAATCCTACAATGAGCAGTTCTTC CASISGESYNEQFF TRBV12-3/TRBV12-4 many . TRBJ2-1
TGTGCCAGCAGTCCGGTCGGGGGGATCGGGAGAGACAATGAGCAGTTCTTC CASSPVGGIGRDNEQFF TRBV12-3/TRBV12-4 . TRBD2 TRBJ2-1
TGTGCCAGCAGTTCCAACGAGATCTACGAGCAGTACTTC CASSSNEIYEQYF TRBV28 many . TRBJ2-7
TGCGCCAGCAGCTTGCCGCCTTCCCCGGGACTAGCGAAGAACTTC CASSLPPSPGLAKNF TRBV5-1 many TRBD2 TRBJ2-7
TGCAGTGCTTCAGCTCTAGCGATCAAAAACATTCAGTACTTC CSASALAIKNIQYF TRBV20-1 many . TRBJ2-4
TGCAGTGCTAGGGAAGGGATGGCCTACAATGAGCAGTTCTTC CSAREGMAYNEQFF TRBV20-1 many . TRBJ2-1
TGTGCCAGCACTCCGGGTCAGCGGGAGACCTACAATGAGCAGTTCTTC CASTPGQRETYNEQFF TRBV28 . TRBD2 TRBJ2-1
TGTGCCAGCAGCTCGACAGGAAACGAGCAGTACTTC CASSSTGNEQYF TRBV12-3/TRBV12-4 many . TRBJ2-7
TGTGCCAGCTCACCACTTCCTCGGAGCTCCTACGAGCAGTACTTC CASSPLPRSSYEQYF TRBV18 few . TRBJ2-7
TGCGCCAGCAGTGATTCGGGGGGCCCCGGGGAGCTGTTTTTT CASSDSGGPGELFF TRBV10-1 . . TRBJ2-2
TGTGCCAGCAGCCCTCGGGAGGGCCAAGAAAAACTGTTTTTT CASSPREGQEKLFF TRBV5-4 . . TRBJ1-4
TGTGCCAGCAGTCTACAACGGGCGCCCCTAACCTACAATGAGCAGTTCTTC CASSLQRAPLTYNEQFF TRBV27 . . TRBJ2-1
TGTGCCAGCTCACTGGGCAGGGAAAGCACAGATACGCAGTATTTT CASSLGRESTDTQYF TRBV18 . . TRBJ2-3
TGCGCCAGCACTGTTTTGCCAGTTGTCCCAGGACAAACCTACGAGCAGTACTTC CASTVLPVVPGQTYEQYF TRBV5-1 few . TRBJ2-7
TGTGCCAGCAGCTTGGGGACAGGCCTGGATACGCAGTATTTT CASSLGTGLDTQYF TRBV5-6 many TRBD1 TRBJ2-3
TGTGCCAGCAGCTACCGCGGGACAGGGGTAGATGGCTACACCTTC CASSYRGTGVDGYTF TRBV6-5 few TRBD1 TRBJ1-2
TGTGCCACCAGTGATCCGACAGGGGGCTCTGAGGATGAGCAGTTCTTC CATSDPTGGSEDEQFF TRBV24-1 many TRBD1 TRBJ2-1
TGTGCCAGCTCATCCTTAGACTACTCCTACGAGCAGTACTTC CASSSLDYSYEQYF TRBV18 . . TRBJ2-7
TGTGCCAGCACCCCGACTAGCGGGAGGTACGAGCAGTACTTC CASTPTSGRYEQYF TRBV7-2 . TRBD2 TRBJ2-7
TGTGCCAGCAGCTCTACTAGCGGGAACGGCTACGAGCAGTACTTC CASSSTSGNGYEQYF TRBV7-9 few TRBD2 TRBJ2-7
TGTGCCAGCAGCTTAACAGGGCTACCCCCCTACGAGCAGTACTTC CASSLTGLPPYEQYF TRBV11-2 few . TRBJ2-7
TGTGCCATCTCCTCCGGACAGGGAAAGAATCAGCCCCAGCATTTT CAISSGQGKNQPQHF TRBV10-3 few TRBD1 TRBJ1-5
TGCGCCAGCAGCTTAGACCCGGGACAGGGGGCTTCCTATGGCTACACCTTC CASSLDPGQGASYGYTF TRBV5-1 few TRBD1 TRBJ1-2
TGTGCCAGCAGCCCCCCTAACTCTGGGGCCAACGTCCTGACTTTC CASSPPNSGANVLTF TRBV7-9 few . TRBJ2-6
TGTGCCAGCAGCACCCTAGCTGGGGGGGGAGAGACCCAGTACTTC CASSTLAGGGETQYF TRBV7-2 few TRBD2 TRBJ2-5
TGTGCCACCAGTGATTTTGGTGAGCAGTTCTTC CATSDFGEQFF TRBV24-1 . . TRBJ2-1
TGCGCCAGCATGGGAGCTTACGAGCAGTACTTC CASMGAYEQYF TRBV5-1 many . TRBJ2-7
TGTGCCATCAGTGAGAGGTCCGGGACAGTCTCCTACGAGCAGTACTTC CAISERSGTVSYEQYF TRBV10-3 few TRBD1 TRBJ2-7